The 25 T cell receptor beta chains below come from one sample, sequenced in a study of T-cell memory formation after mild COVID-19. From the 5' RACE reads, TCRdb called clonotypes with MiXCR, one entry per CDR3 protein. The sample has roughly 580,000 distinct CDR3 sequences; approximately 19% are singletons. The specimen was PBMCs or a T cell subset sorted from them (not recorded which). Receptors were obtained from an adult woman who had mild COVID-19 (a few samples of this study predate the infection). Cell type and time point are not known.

CDR3: CASSQGTPFDRIRTSKADEQFF. DNA for the CDR3: TGCGCCAGCAGCCAAGGAACCCCCTTTGATAGAATTAGGACTAGCAAGGCGGATGAGCAGTTCTTC. The chain employs TRBV4-3 and TRBJ2-1, with 8 bases fitting TRBD2. The CDR3 has 22 residues. Germline values: CDR1 LGHNA, CDR2 YSLEER. Trimming took 1 base from V and 8 from J; bases not matched to a gene: 28.

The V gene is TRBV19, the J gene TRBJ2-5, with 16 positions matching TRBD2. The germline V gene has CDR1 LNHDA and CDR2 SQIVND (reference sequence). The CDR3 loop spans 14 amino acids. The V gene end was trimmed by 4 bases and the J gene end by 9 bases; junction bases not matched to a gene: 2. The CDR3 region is CASSTGTSGRAQYF. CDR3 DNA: TGTGCCAGTAGTACCGGGACTAGCGGGAGGGCCCAGTACTTC.

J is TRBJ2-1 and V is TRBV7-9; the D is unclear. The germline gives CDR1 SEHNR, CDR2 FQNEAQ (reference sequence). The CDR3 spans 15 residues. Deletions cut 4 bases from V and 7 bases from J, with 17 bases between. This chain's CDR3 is CASSSRTVAPNEQFF. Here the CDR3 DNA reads TGTGCCAGCAGCTCCCGGACGGTAGCCCCTAATGAGCAGTTCTTC.

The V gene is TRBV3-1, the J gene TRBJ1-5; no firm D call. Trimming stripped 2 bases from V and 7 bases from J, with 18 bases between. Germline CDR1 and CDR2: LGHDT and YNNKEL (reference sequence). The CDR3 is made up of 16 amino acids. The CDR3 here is CASSQSSERIGQPQHF. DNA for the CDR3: TGTGCCAGCAGCCAATCCTCGGAGCGGATCGGCCAGCCCCAGCATTTT.

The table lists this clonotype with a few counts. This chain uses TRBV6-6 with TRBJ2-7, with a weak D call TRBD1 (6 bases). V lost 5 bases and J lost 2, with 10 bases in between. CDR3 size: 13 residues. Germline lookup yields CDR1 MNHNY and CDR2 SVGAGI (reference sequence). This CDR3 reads CASSGGQTYEQYF. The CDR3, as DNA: TGTGCCAGCAGTGGAGGACAGACCTACGAGCAGTACTTC.

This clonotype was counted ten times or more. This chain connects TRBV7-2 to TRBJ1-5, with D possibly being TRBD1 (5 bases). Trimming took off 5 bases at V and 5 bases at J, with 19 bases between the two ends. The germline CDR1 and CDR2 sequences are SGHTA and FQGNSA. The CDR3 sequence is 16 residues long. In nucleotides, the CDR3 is TGTGCCAGCAGCCTCGACGGGACCCGACAGTATCAGCCCCAGCATTTT. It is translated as CASSLDGTRQYQPQHF. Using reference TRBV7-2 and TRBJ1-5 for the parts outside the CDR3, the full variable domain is GAGVSQSPSNKVTEKGKDVELRCDPISGHTALYWYRQSLGQGLEFLIYFQGNSAPDKSGLPSDRFSAERTGGSVSTLTIQRTQQEDSAVYLCASSLDGTRQYQPQHFGDGTRLSIL.

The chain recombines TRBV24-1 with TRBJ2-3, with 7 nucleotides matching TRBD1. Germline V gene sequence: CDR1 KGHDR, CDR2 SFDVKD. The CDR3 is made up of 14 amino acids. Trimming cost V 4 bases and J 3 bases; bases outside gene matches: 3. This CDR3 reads CATSEQGQTDTQYF. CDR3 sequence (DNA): TGTGCCACCAGTGAGCAGGGACAGACAGATACGCAGTATTTT.

The CDR3 spells CSASQSGGYEQYF. Written as DNA, the CDR3 is TGCAGTGCAAGTCAGTCCGGGGGATACGAGCAGTACTTC. The V and J genes are TRBV20-1 and TRBJ2-7, with D perhaps matching TRBD2 (6 bases). Germline V gene data show CDR1 as DFQATT and CDR2 as SNEGSKA (reference sequence). The CDR3 has 13 amino acids. Trimming removed 6 bases from V and 4 bases from J, with 16 bases in between.

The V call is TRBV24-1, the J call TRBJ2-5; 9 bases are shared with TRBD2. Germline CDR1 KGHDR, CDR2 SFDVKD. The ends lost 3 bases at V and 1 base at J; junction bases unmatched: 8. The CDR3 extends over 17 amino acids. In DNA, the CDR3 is TGTGCCACCAGTGATACCAGAGGTAGCGGGAGCCAAGAGACCCAGTACTTC. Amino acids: CATSDTRGSGSQETQYF.

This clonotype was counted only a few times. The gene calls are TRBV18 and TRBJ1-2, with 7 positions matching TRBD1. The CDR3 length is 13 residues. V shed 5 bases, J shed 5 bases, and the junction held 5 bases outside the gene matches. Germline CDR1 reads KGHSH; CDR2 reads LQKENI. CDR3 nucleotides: TGTGCCAGCTCATCGAGGACAGGTTATGGCTACACCTTC. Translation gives CASSSRTGYGYTF.

The chain's CDR3 is CSARMARGGYEQYF. The CDR3 region has the DNA TGCAGTGCTAGAATGGCCCGCGGGGGCTACGAGCAGTACTTC. The rearrangement uses TRBV20-1 and TRBJ2-7, with TRBD2 identical over 7 bases. Germline V gives CDR1 DFQATT, CDR2 SNEGSKA (reference sequence). The CDR3 spans 14 residues. V lost 2 bases and J lost 3; bases outside the gene matches: 7.

The CDR3 is CASIHWLAGSSYEQYF. The CDR3 bases are TGTGCCAGCATCCACTGGCTAGCGGGGTCCTCCTACGAGCAGTACTTC. The chain couples TRBV6-5 to TRBJ2-7; 9 nucleotides align to TRBD2. The CDR3 runs 16 residues. Germline CDR1 MNHEY, CDR2 SVGAGI. The V and J ends lost 7 bases and 0 bases, in that order; junction bases with no gene match: 10.

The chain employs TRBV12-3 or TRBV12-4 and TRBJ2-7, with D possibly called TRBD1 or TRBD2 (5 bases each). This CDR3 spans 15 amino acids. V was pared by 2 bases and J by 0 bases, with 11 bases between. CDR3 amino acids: CASSLPRGDSYEQYF. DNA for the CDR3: TGTGCCAGCAGTTTACCCCGGGGCGACTCCTACGAGCAGTACTTC.

Here the CDR3 DNA reads TGCAGCGTAGAGACCAGGATGAACACTGAAGCTTTCTTT. This translates into CSVETRMNTEAFF. The chain couples TRBV29-1 to TRBJ1-1; the D is unclear. Germline CDR1 and CDR2: SQVTM and ANQGSEA. The ends were cut back, 6 bases at V and 0 bases at J, with 11 bases in the middle. The CDR3 consists of 13 residues.

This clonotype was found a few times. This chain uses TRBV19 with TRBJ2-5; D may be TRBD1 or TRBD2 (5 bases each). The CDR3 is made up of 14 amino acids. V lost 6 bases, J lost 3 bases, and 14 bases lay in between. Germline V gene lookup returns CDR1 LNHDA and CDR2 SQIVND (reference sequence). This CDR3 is CASSRDGIKETQYF. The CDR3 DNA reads TGTGCCAGTAGCAGGGACGGGATAAAAGAGACCCAGTACTTC.

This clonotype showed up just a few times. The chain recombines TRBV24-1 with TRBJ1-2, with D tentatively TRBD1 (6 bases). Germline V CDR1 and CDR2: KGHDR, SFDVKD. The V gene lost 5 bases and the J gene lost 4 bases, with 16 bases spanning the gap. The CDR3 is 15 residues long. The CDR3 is CATSGSQGPPYGYTF. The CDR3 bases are TGTGCCACCAGTGGGTCTCAGGGGCCCCCCTATGGCTACACCTTC.

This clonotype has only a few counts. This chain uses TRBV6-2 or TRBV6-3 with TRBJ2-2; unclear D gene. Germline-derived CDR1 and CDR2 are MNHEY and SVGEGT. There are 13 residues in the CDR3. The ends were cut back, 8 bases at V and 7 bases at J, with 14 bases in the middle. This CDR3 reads CASRSRGIGELFF. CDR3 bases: TGTGCCAGCCGCTCTCGTGGGATCGGGGAGCTGTTTTTT.

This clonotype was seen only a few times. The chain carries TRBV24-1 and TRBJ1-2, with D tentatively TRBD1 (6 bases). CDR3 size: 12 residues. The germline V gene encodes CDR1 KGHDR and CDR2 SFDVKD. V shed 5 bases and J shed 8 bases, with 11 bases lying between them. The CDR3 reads CATSGTGIGYTF. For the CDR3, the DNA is TGTGCCACCAGTGGAACAGGGATAGGCTACACCTTC.

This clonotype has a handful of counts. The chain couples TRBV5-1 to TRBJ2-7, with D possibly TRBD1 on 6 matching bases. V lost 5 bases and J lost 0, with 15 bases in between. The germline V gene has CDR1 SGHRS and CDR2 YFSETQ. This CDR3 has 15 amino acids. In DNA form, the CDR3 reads TGCGCCAGCAGAAACCGGGACAAAAGCTCCTACGAGCAGTACTTC. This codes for CASRNRDKSSYEQYF.

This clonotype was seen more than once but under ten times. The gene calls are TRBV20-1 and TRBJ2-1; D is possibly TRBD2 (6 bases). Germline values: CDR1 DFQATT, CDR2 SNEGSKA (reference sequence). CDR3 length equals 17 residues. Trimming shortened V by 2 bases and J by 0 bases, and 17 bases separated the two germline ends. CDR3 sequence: CSARPRGTPSSYNEQFF. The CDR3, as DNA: TGCAGTGCTAGACCGCGAGGGACTCCCTCCTCCTACAATGAGCAGTTCTTC.

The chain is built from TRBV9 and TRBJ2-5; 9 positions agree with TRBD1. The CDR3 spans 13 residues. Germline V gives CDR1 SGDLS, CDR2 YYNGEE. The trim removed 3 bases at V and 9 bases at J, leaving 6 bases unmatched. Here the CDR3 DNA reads TGTGCCAGCAGCGCCCGGACAGGGGCCGCCCAGTACTTC. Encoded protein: CASSARTGAAQYF.

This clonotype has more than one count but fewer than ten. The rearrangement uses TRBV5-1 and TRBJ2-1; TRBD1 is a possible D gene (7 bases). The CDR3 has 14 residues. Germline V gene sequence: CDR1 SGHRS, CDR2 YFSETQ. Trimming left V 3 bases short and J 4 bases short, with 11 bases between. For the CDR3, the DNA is TGCGCCAGCAGCTCCAGGGGGGCATACAATGAGCAGTTCTTC. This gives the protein CASSSRGAYNEQFF.

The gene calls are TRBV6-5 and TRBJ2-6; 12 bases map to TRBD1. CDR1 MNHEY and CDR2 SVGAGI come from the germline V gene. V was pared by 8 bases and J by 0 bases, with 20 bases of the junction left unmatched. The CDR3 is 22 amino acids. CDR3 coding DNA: TGTGCCAGCCGTAGGGACAGGGGGCGAAAGGGATCCCGAGGCTCTGGGGCCAACGTCCTGACTTTC. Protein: CASRRDRGRKGSRGSGANVLTF.

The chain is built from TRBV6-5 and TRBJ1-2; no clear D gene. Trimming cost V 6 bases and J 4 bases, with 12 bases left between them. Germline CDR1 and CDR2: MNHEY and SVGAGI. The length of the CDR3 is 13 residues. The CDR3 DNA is TGTGCCAGCAGGCCCTTTGGAGGCTATGGCTACACCTTC. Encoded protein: CASRPFGGYGYTF.

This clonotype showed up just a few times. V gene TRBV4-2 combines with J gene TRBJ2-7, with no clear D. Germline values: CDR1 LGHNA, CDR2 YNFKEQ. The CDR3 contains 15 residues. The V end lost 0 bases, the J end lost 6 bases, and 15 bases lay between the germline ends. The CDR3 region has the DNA TGTGCCAGCAGCCAAGATCCCCCCGGGTCGCGCGAGCAGTACTTC. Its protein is CASSQDPPGSREQYF.